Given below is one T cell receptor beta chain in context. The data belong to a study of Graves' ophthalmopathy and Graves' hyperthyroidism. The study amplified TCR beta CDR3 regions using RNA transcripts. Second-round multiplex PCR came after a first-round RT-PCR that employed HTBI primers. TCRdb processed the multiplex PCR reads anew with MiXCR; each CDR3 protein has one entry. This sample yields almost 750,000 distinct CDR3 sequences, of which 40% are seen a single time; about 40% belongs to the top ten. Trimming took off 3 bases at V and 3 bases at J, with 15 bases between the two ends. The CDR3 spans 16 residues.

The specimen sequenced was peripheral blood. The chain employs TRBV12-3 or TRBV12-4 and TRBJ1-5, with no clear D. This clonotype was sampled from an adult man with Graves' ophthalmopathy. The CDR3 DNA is TGTGCCAGCAGTTTCGGGGATACGACTATCAATCAGCCCCAGCATTTT. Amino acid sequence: CASSFGDTTINQPQHF.